A single sample is the source of the 27 T cell receptor beta chains below, sequenced in a study of blood T cells in healthy people across ages. PCR was performed a second time for about 6 to 12 cycles using a sample-barcoded 5' primer and a J-beta primer mix. TCRdb recomputed calls from the 5' RACE reads with MiXCR, one row per CDR3 protein. The table lists more than 1,000,000 distinct CDR3 sequences, approximately 26% of them singletons. This sample was shared with a second study, whose subject was T cells of mothers and their children.

The sample consisted of blood. The receptors stem from a girl aged 2 to 10 in good health.

The chain combines TRBV24-1 with TRBJ2-3; D may be TRBD2 (6 bases). This CDR3 contains 13 residues. The germline gives CDR1 KGHDR, CDR2 SFDVKD. Trimming removed 3 bases at V and 6 bases at J, with 9 bases between. CDR3 loop: CATSDGGTDTQYF. CDR3 nucleotide sequence: TGTGCCACCAGTGATGGGGGGACGGATACGCAGTATTTT.

The rearrangement uses TRBV29-1 and TRBJ1-5; 8 bases align to TRBD1. CDR1 is SQVTM, CDR2 ANQGSEA, per germline. The CDR3 sequence is 15 residues long. V shed 4 bases, J shed 4 bases, and the junction held 9 bases outside the gene matches. The CDR3, as DNA: TGCAGCGTTGTAACAGGGGGAGGGGGTAATCAGCCCCAGCATTTT. Amino acid sequence: CSVVTGGGGNQPQHF.

The J gene is TRBJ2-1, the V gene TRBV7-8, with 7 bases fitting TRBD2. The CDR3 is 18 amino acids. Trimming cost V 1 base and J 0 bases; bases outside gene matches: 9. In germline, CDR1 is SGHVS, CDR2 FQNEAQ. CDR3 sequence: CASSLEGSGHSSYNEQFF. Written as DNA, the CDR3 is TGTGCCAGCAGCTTAGAGGGTAGCGGGCATAGCTCCTACAATGAGCAGTTCTTC. Based on the CDR3 plus reference TRBV7-8 and TRBJ2-1, the full variable domain is GAGVSQSPRYKVAKRGQDVALRCDPISGHVSLFWYQQALGQGPEFLTYFQNEAQLDKSGLPSDRFFAERPEGSVSTLKIQRTQQEDSAVYLCASSLEGSGHSSYNEQFFGPGTRLTVL.

This clonotype has only a few counts. The chain carries TRBV12-3 or TRBV12-4 and TRBJ2-1, with 8 bases aligning to TRBD2. V shed 4 bases and J 4 bases; nucleotides not matched to a gene: 12. This CDR3 has 17 residues. The CDR3 is CASSSSQGLGEYNEQFF. CDR3 DNA sequence: TGTGCCAGCAGTTCTAGCCAGGGACTAGGGGAATACAATGAGCAGTTCTTC.

This chain connects TRBV12-3 or TRBV12-4 to TRBJ1-3; D is unresolved. Trimming removed 8 bases at V and 2 bases at J, with 16 bases between. CDR3 length: 15 amino acids. This CDR3 is CASSLESSAGNTIYF. The CDR3 DNA reads TGTGCCAGCTCTCTTGAAAGTTCCGCTGGAAACACCATATATTTT.

V gene TRBV12-3 or TRBV12-4 combines with J gene TRBJ2-5; 10 positions match TRBD2. The J call is doubtful: the DNA matches TRBJ2-7 better. The CDR3 length is 15 residues. For the CDR3, the DNA is TGTGCCAGCAGTGCCGGACTAGCGGTATCCTACGAGCAGTACTTC. It translates to CASSAGLAVSYEQYF.

The chain has TRBV29-1 and TRBJ2-1; no clear D. CDR3 length equals 13 residues. The V gene's germline CDR1 is SQVTM and CDR2 ANQGSEA. The V end lost 5 bases, the J end lost 4 bases, and 12 bases lay between the germline ends. CDR3 coding DNA: TGCAGCGTTACCCCCTCCGATTACAATGAGCAGTTCTTC. The encoded protein is CSVTPSDYNEQFF.

The rearrangement uses TRBV7-9 and TRBJ1-4, with D perhaps TRBD1 (6 bases). The CDR3 covers 14 residues. Trimming shortened V by 5 bases and J by 8 bases, and 15 bases separated the two germline ends. Germline CDR1 and CDR2: SEHNR and FQNEAQ (reference sequence). The DNA for the CDR3 is TGTGCCAGCAGCGGACAGTCGAAACAGGAAAAACTGTTTTTT. It encodes CASSGQSKQEKLFF. Looking up the rest from reference TRBV7-9 and TRBJ1-4 gives the full variable domain: DTGVSQNPRHKITKRGQNVTFRCDPISEHNRLYWYRQTLGQGPEFLTYFQNEAQLEKSRLLSDRFSAERPKGSFSTLEIQRTEQGDSAMYLCASSGQSKQEKLFFGSGTQLSVL.

This clonotype has a handful of counts. This rearrangement joins TRBV10-3 to TRBJ1-2, with TRBD1 matching over 7 bases. Trimming took 5 bases from V and 2 from J; bases not matched to a gene: 5. This CDR3 spans 14 amino acids. The V gene's germline CDR1 is ENHRY and CDR2 SYGVKD. This chain's CDR3 is CAISRQGNNYGYTF. The CDR3 DNA reads TGTGCCATCAGTCGACAGGGAAACAACTATGGCTACACCTTC.

This clonotype has only a few counts. This chain joins TRBV20-1 and TRBJ1-2; TRBD1 matches at 7 bases. This CDR3 has 15 residues. V gave up 3 bases and J gave up 5 bases; unmatched junction bases: 12. CDR1 and CDR2 (germline): DFQATT, SNEGSKA (reference sequence). The chain's CDR3 is CSASDSGTAKYGYTF. CDR3 DNA sequence: TGCAGTGCTAGCGATTCCGGGACAGCGAAGTATGGCTACACCTTC.

The rearrangement joins TRBV4-2 to TRBJ1-5, with a possible D match to TRBD1 (6 bases). This CDR3 contains 17 residues. Trimming took off 4 bases at V and 5 bases at J, with 21 bases between the two ends. Germline V CDR1 and CDR2: LGHNA, YNFKEQ. CDR3: CASSPSVGGRPDQPQHF. The CDR3 DNA reads as TGTGCCAGCAGCCCCTCGGTTGGGGGGCGGCCCGATCAGCCCCAGCATTTT.

The J gene is TRBJ2-5, the V gene TRBV20-1; 7 bases map to TRBD1. The DNA end favors TRBJ2-1, so the J call may be wrong. Germline V CDR1 and CDR2: DFQATT, SNEGSKA (reference sequence). This CDR3 is 13 amino acids long. The CDR3 reads CSARGTGENEQFF. The CDR3 region has the DNA TGCAGTGCTAGAGGCACAGGGGAGAATGAGCAGTTCTTC.

V and J are TRBV7-9 and TRBJ2-5, with D perhaps matching TRBD1 (6 bases). The CDR3 is 15 residues long. Germline CDR1 reads SEHNR; CDR2 reads FQNEAQ (reference sequence). Trimming took 4 bases from V and 2 from J, leaving 14 bases between them. The CDR3 region has the DNA TGTGCCAGCAGCTCAAGGGACATCCTGCAAGAGACCCAGTACTTC. The encoded protein is CASSSRDILQETQYF. Full variable domain (outside the CDR3, taken from reference TRBV7-9 and TRBJ2-5): DTGVSQNPRHKITKRGQNVTFRCDPISEHNRLYWYRQTLGQGPEFLTYFQNEAQLEKSRLLSDRFSAERPKGSFSTLEIQRTEQGDSAMYLCASSSRDILQETQYFGPGTRLLVL.

This clonotype was seen a few times. The gene calls are TRBV7-9 and TRBJ1-4; TRBD1 might be the D (5 bases). CDR1 is SEHNR and CDR2 is FQNEAQ in the germline V gene (reference sequence). CDR3 length: 14 residues. V lost 6 bases to trimming and J lost 8 bases, with 16 bases between them. The CDR3 reads CASSSTDRGEKLFF. The CDR3 nucleotides are TGTGCCAGCAGTTCGACTGATCGGGGCGAAAAACTGTTTTTT. The whole variable domain, filled in from reference TRBV7-9 and TRBJ1-4, reads DTGVSQNPRHKITKRGQNVTFRCDPISEHNRLYWYRQTLGQGPEFLTYFQNEAQLEKSRLLSDRFSAERPKGSFSTLEIQRTEQGDSAMYLCASSSTDRGEKLFFGSGTQLSVL.

This clonotype appeared a few times. This chain uses TRBV6-5 with TRBJ1-1; D uncertain. The V and J ends lost 7 bases and 6 bases respectively, with 15 bases between them. Germline CDR1 MNHEY, CDR2 SVGAGI. The CDR3 sequence is 13 residues long. This chain's CDR3 is CASTDAAGSEAFF. CDR3 sequence (DNA): TGTGCCAGCACCGACGCGGCGGGTTCTGAAGCTTTCTTT.

V gene TRBV13 combines with J gene TRBJ2-4; D unresolved. The germline CDR1 and CDR2 sequences are PRHDT and FYEKMQ (reference sequence). V gave up 2 bases and J gave up 5 bases, with 7 bases separating them. The CDR3 has 13 residues. CDR3 residues: CASSLSLQNIQYF. DNA of the CDR3: TGTGCCAGCAGCTTAAGCCTTCAAAACATTCAGTACTTC.

The chain links TRBV20-1 to TRBJ2-1; D unresolved. Deletions cut 7 bases from V and 14 bases from J, with 18 bases between. The CDR3 consists of 11 residues. The germline V gene encodes CDR1 DFQATT and CDR2 SNEGSKA (reference sequence). CDR3: CSVTPRDWEFF. The CDR3 DNA follows: TGCAGTGTTACACCCAGAGACTGGGAGTTCTTC.

In its sample, this clonotype was seen a few times. The junction and the germline gene differ at one end; a read error may be behind it. The rearrangement uses TRBV5-1 and TRBJ2-5, with D possibly TRBD1 on 6 matching bases. CDR1 and CDR2 from the germline V gene are SGHRS and YFSETQ. The CDR3 sequence is 11 residues long. CDR3 bases: TGCGCCAGCAGCTTGACAGGGACCAAGTTCTTC. The encoded protein is CASSLTGTKFF.

This clonotype was seen a handful of times. The chain employs TRBV11-2 and TRBJ2-1, with TRBD2 as a possible D gene (6 bases). The J call could be wrong; TRBJ2-5 is a better fit for the DNA end. The CDR3 spans 17 residues. Germline V gene sequence: CDR1 SGHAT, CDR2 FQNNGV. CDR3 coding DNA: TGTGCCAGCAGCTTAGAGATGGCGGGACGAGGACAAGAGACCCAGTACTTC. Translating it yields CASSLEMAGRGQETQYF.

The chain employs TRBV24-1 and TRBJ2-5, with TRBD2 matching 10 bases. CDR1 is KGHDR and CDR2 is SFDVKD in the germline V gene. The ends lost 5 bases at V and 3 bases at J; junction bases unmatched: 23. The CDR3 consists of 21 residues. The CDR3 DNA sequence: TGTGCCACCAGTGGATTCCGGGAGCTAGCGGGAGTTAGGCGGGTGGAAGAGACCCAGTACTTC. This translates into CATSGFRELAGVRRVEETQYF.

This clonotype was found once. A far larger clone is only one base removed, so a read error is likely. The V gene is TRBV11-2, the J gene TRBJ2-5; the D is unclear. The CDR3 is 13 residues long. CDR1 SGHAT and CDR2 FQNNGV come from the germline V gene. The CDR3 reads CASNLGYQETQYF. In nucleotides, the CDR3 is TGTGCCAGCAACTTAGGCTACCAAGAGACCCAGTACTTC.

This clonotype was seen repeatedly, ten times or more. The chain couples TRBV15 to TRBJ1-4; 7 bases map to TRBD1. The junction had 3 bases not matched to a gene; V was cut back by 5 bases and J by 0 bases. This CDR3 has 15 amino acids. The germline V gene has CDR1 LNHNV and CDR2 YYDKDF (reference sequence). In nucleotides, the CDR3 is TGTGCCACCAGCTGGGACAGAACAACTAATGAAAAACTGTTTTTT. This sequence encodes CATSWDRTTNEKLFF.

This chain connects TRBV4-1 to TRBJ2-6; either TRBD1 or TRBD2 may fit D (5 bases each). This CDR3 region has 20 residues. Germline V gives CDR1 MGHRA, CDR2 YSYEKL. V was cut by 0 bases and J by 0 bases, with 18 bases left in between. CDR3 sequence reads: CASSQDPAGTDVSGANVLTF. DNA of the CDR3: TGCGCCAGCAGCCAAGATCCCGCCGGGACGGACGTCTCTGGGGCCAACGTCCTGACTTTC.

This clonotype was found a few times. V is TRBV29-1 and J is TRBJ1-1; D uncertain. Germline CDR1 is SQVTM and CDR2 is ANQGSEA. This CDR3 spans 11 amino acids. V was shortened by 6 bases and J by 3 bases, with 8 bases between the two germline ends. CDR3 sequence: CSVDGDTEAFF. The CDR3 coding sequence is TGCAGCGTAGATGGGGACACTGAAGCTTTCTTT.

This clonotype was picked up a small number of times. The chain uses TRBV12-5 and TRBJ2-1, with 8 bases identical to TRBD2. After removal of 5 bases from V and 4 bases from J, the junction contained 22 bases not matched to a gene. The CDR3 has 20 residues. From germline, CDR1 is LGHNT and CDR2 FRNRAP. DNA for the CDR3: TGTGCTAGTGGTCCGAGGGACGGACGCCCCGGGGGGGAAGATTACAATGAGCAGTTCTTC. Translated: CASGPRDGRPGGEDYNEQFF.

The chain uses TRBV11-2 and TRBJ1-2; TRBD1 agrees at 11 bases. Germline V gene sequence: CDR1 SGHAT, CDR2 FQNNGV. The CDR3 sequence is 13 residues long. The ends lost 4 bases at V and 7 bases at J; junction bases unmatched: 2. CDR3 DNA: TGTGCCAGCAGCTCCGGGACAGGGGGTGGCTACACCTTC. Translating it yields CASSSGTGGGYTF.

The gene calls are TRBV2 and TRBJ2-5; the D is unclear. This CDR3 has 12 amino acids. Trimming left V 5 bases short and J 2 bases short, with 6 bases between. Per germline, CDR1 SNHLY and CDR2 FYNNEI. The CDR3 DNA sequence: TGTGCCAGCAGTATAGTTCAAGAGACCCAGTACTTC. Protein: CASSIVQETQYF.